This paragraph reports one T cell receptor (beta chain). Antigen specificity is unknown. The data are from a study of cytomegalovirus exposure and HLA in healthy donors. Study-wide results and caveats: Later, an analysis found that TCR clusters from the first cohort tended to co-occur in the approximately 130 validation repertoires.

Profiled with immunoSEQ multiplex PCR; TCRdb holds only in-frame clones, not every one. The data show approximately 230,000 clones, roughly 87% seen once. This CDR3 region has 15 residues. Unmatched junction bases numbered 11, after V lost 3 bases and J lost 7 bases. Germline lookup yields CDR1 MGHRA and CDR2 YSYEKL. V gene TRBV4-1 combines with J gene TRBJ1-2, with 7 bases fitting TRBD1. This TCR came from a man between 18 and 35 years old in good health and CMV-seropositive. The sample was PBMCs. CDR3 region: CASSQPTGPGFGYTF. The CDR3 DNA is TGCGCCAGCAGCCAGCCGACAGGGCCAGGATTTGGCTACACCTTC.